This TCR beta chain was retrieved from a study of control samples from healthy donors and cancer patients (dated by TCRdb to about 2020). Remarks on this clone: The target of this receptor is not known. No quality values exist for individual bases; no much larger clone is one base distant.

The germline V and J ends show losses of 5 bases and 1 base respectively, and no gene match explains 11 bases of the junction. The CDR3 goes from the cysteine to the phenylalanine over 16 residues. The DNA shown is the 48-base CDR3, in frame from base 1. Based on the germline V gene (reference sequence), the CDR1 and CDR2 sequences are SEHNR and FQNEAQ. The library relied on the immunoSEQ multiplex PCR assay. What TCRdb holds here is the immuneACCESS table cut down to in-frame rearrangements. Part of the clones is not present; checked against another copy, under half of the missing clones reflect an unresolved V gene, and the others are unexplained. Present in this sample are over 85,000 clones, 90% to 95% of which were seen just once. The top ten hold about 1.5% of the sample.

The receptor was isolated from a woman in her thirties in good health. The chain links TRBV7-9 with TRBJ2-7; 7 bases in between match TRBD1. The material sequenced was blood. The CDR3: CASSTTPGQRSYEQYF. In nucleotides, the sequence is TGTGCCAGCAGCACCACTCCGGGACAGAGATCCTACGAGCAGTACTTC.